The next 9 T cell receptor beta chains were all read from a single sample in a study of T cells in Graves' hyperthyroidism and ophthalmopathy. RNA transcripts were the template for amplifying TCR beta CDR3 regions. The primer set for the first-round RT-PCR of the TCR CDR3 was HTBI. TCRdb recomputed calls from the multiplex PCR reads with MiXCR, one row per CDR3 protein. The sample lists under 200,000 distinct CDR3 sequences, approximately 9% occurring once. The sequenced material came from blood. The receptors here all came from a woman in her late teens or twenties with Graves' hyperthyroidism that later progressed to Graves' ophthalmopathy.

This clonotype has a count of ten or more. The chain carries TRBV19 and TRBJ1-6; tentative D call: TRBD1 (5 bases). The CDR3 contains 15 residues. V was trimmed by 6 bases and J by 6 bases, leaving 15 bases between them. The germline V gene encodes CDR1 LNHDA and CDR2 SQIVND (reference sequence). This CDR3 is CASSRAGGSNSPLHF. As DNA, the CDR3 is TGTGCCAGTAGCCGAGCGGGGGGAAGTAATTCACCCCTCCACTTT. The full variable domain, completed using reference TRBV19 and TRBJ1-6, is DGGITQSPKYLFRKEGQNVTLSCEQNLNHDAMYWYRQDPGQGLRLIYYSQIVNDFQKGDIAEGYSVSREKKESFPLTVTSAQKNPTAFYLCASSRAGGSNSPLHFGNGTRLTVT.

This clonotype was found many times. The chain links TRBV3-1 to TRBJ2-7, with D unclear. Per the germline V gene, CDR1 is LGHDT and CDR2 is YNNKEL (reference sequence). Trimming shortened V by 1 base and J by 6 bases, and 22 bases separated the two germline ends. This CDR3 contains 17 residues. CDR3 loop: CASSQVRRGVMDVEQYF. Here the CDR3 DNA reads TGTGCCAGCAGCCAAGTCCGACGTGGAGTCATGGATGTCGAGCAGTACTTC.

This clonotype was detected ten times or more. The chain combines TRBV12-3 or TRBV12-4 with TRBJ1-1; 7 bases align to TRBD1. The CDR3 loop spans 12 amino acids. The V and J ends lost 5 bases and 6 bases, in that order; junction bases with no gene match: 3. This chain's CDR3 is CASSPGTAEAFF. The CDR3 nucleotides are TGTGCCAGCAGTCCCGGGACAGCTGAAGCTTTCTTT.

Note on this clonotype: One junction end does not reproduce the germline sequence, and a read error may be involved. The V call is TRBV4-1, the J call TRBJ2-5, with D uncertain. CDR3 length: 14 residues. From germline, CDR1 is MGHRA and CDR2 YSYEKL. The CDR3 sequence is CVSSQGPTEETQYF. The CDR3 DNA follows: TGCGTCAGCAGCCAAGGACCGACGGAAGAGACCCAGTACTTC.

This clonotype came up a few times. The CDR3 DNA sequence: TGTGCCAGCAGCCCCCGGACCCAAGAGACCCAGTACTTC. This gives the protein CASSPRTQETQYF. This sequence joins TRBV9 and TRBJ2-5; D gene unclear. Germline CDR1 reads SGDLS; CDR2 reads YYNGEE. Trimming took 4 bases from V and 1 from J, leaving 8 bases between them. The CDR3 runs to 13 residues.

V is TRBV10-3 and J is TRBJ2-1; D is undetermined. The length of the CDR3 is 13 residues. V dropped 0 bases and J dropped 8 bases, with 8 bases sitting between them. Germline loops: CDR1 ENHRY, CDR2 SYGVKD. CDR3 sequence: CAISESSGHEQFF. The CDR3 DNA sequence: TGTGCCATCAGTGAGTCGAGTGGGCATGAGCAGTTCTTC.

This clonotype was found many times. V usage is TRBV14 and J usage is TRBJ2-7; D ambiguous. This CDR3 comprises 15 residues. V lost 0 bases and J lost 0, with 9 bases in between. Germline CDR1 and CDR2: SGHDN and FVKESK. This chain's CDR3 is CASSQERRPSYEQYF. The CDR3 region has the DNA TGTGCCAGCAGCCAAGAACGACGACCCTCCTACGAGCAGTACTTC.

CDR3 in amino acids: CASSLDYGNTIYF. CDR3 bases: TGTGCCAGCAGCTTGGATTATGGAAACACCATATATTTT. The gene calls are TRBV7-9 and TRBJ1-3; D remains ambiguous. The germline gives CDR1 SEHNR, CDR2 FQNEAQ (reference sequence). The CDR3 has 13 amino acids. With 3 bases removed from V and 3 bases from J, the gap between germline ends came to 6 bases. The full variable domain, in which reference TRBV7-9 and TRBJ1-3 provide the parts outside the CDR3, is DTGVSQNPRHKITKRGQNVTFRCDPISEHNRLYWYRQTLGQGPEFLTYFQNEAQLEKSRLLSDRFSAERPKGSFSTLEIQRTEQGDSAMYLCASSLDYGNTIYFGEGSWLTVV.

This clonotype was detected ten times or more. The gene calls are TRBV20-1 and TRBJ1-1; TRBD1 matches 8 bases. The CDR3 loop spans 11 amino acids. The V and J ends lost 8 bases and 3 bases, in that order; junction bases with no gene match: 2. From germline, CDR1 is DFQATT and CDR2 SNEGSKA (reference sequence). CDR3 amino acids: CSTDRDTEAFF. CDR3 nucleotide sequence: TGCAGTACGGACAGGGACACTGAAGCTTTCTTT.